The 29 T cell receptor beta chains below were found in one sample sequenced in a study of blood T cells in healthy people across ages. Using a J-beta primer mix together with a sample-barcoded 5' primer, a second PCR was run for about 6 to 11 cycles. TCRdb recomputed calls from the 5' RACE reads with MiXCR, one row per CDR3 protein. The sample holds around 780,000 distinct CDR3 sequences; about 61% are singletons and the top ten take around a quarter. Sequencing was carried out using blood. These TCRs come from a man aged 40-49 years in good health.

Here the CDR3 reads CASSPRRDEQYF. In nucleotides, the CDR3 is TGTGCCAGCAGCCCCAGGAGGGACGAGCAGTACTTC. The chain employs TRBV4-2 and TRBJ2-7; weak D call: TRBD2 (6 bases). V dropped 4 bases and J dropped 5 bases, with 9 bases sitting between them. Germline V gene data show CDR1 as LGHNA and CDR2 as YNFKEQ. This CDR3 has 12 amino acids.

V is TRBV6-2 or TRBV6-3 and J is TRBJ2-7; D is undetermined. CDR3 length equals 14 residues. Germline V gives CDR1 MNHEY, CDR2 SVGEGT. V was shortened by 6 bases and J by 2 bases, with 14 bases between the two germline ends. The CDR3 DNA follows: TGTGCCAGCAGCACCATCTACAGTACCTACGAGCAGTACTTC. Residues: CASSTIYSTYEQYF.

The rearrangement uses TRBV3-1 and TRBJ2-5; D is ambiguous. Germline loops: CDR1 LGHDT, CDR2 YNNKEL (reference sequence). Trimming cost V 4 bases and J 1 base, with 13 bases left between them. This CDR3 region has 15 residues. The CDR3 nucleotides read TGTGCCAGCAGCCTCTGGGTCGGAACCCAAGAGACCCAGTACTTC. Protein: CASSLWVGTQETQYF.

The V call is TRBV2, the J call TRBJ2-1, with 15 bases matching TRBD2. Germline CDR1 and CDR2: SNHLY and FYNNEI. The CDR3 consists of 15 residues. Unmatched junction bases numbered 6, after V lost 6 bases and J lost 9 bases. The CDR3 reads CASSTGLAGGPEQFF. The CDR3 nucleotides read TGTGCCAGCAGCACCGGACTAGCGGGGGGGCCTGAGCAGTTCTTC.

A word on this clonotype: With a much larger clone just one base away, this may be a read error. The chain has TRBV5-1 and TRBJ2-1; D gene ambiguous. The assigned J gene may be wrong: the sequence end matches TRBJ2-7 better. The CDR3 totals 16 residues. The germline gives CDR1 SGHRS, CDR2 YFSETQ. In DNA, the CDR3 is TGCGCCAGCAGCTCCGGTGCCGGGTCGGCCTACAATGAGCAGTACTTC. Protein sequence: CASSSGAGSAYNEQYF.

The chain employs TRBV11-2 and TRBJ2-1; no reliable D call. The V gene lost 0 bases and the J gene lost 6 bases, with 9 bases spanning the gap. Germline values: CDR1 SGHAT, CDR2 FQNNGV. This CDR3 spans 14 amino acids. The CDR3 DNA reads as TGTGCCAGCAGCTTAGAGAGTGCGCTCAATGAGCAGTTCTTC. It codes for CASSLESALNEQFF.

V gene TRBV18 combines with J gene TRBJ2-1; D gene unclear. The J call may be wrong; the DNA end is better matched by TRBJ2-7. Germline V gene data show CDR1 as KGHSH and CDR2 as LQKENI. The CDR3 is 15 amino acids. CDR3 region: CASSEIITSYNEQYF. The CDR3 DNA reads TGTGCCAGCTCAGAAATCATTACCTCCTACAATGAGCAGTACTTC.

The chain carries TRBV24-1 and TRBJ2-4; possible D gene TRBD2, 6 bases. Near its end, the DNA agrees better with TRBJ2-7, so the J call may be wrong. Germline CDR1 KGHDR, CDR2 SFDVKD. This CDR3 has 14 residues. The CDR3 bases are TGTGCCACCAGTGAATTCGGGGGAACCTACGAGCAGTACTTC. Residues: CATSEFGGTYEQYF.

The V gene is TRBV27, the J gene TRBJ2-5, with 15 positions matching TRBD2. The CDR3 sequence is 16 residues long. The germline V gene encodes CDR1 MNHEY and CDR2 SMNVEV (reference sequence). The ends lost 5 bases at V and 11 bases at J; junction bases unmatched: 12. The CDR3 DNA is TGTGCCAGCAGTGACGGGACTAGCGGGGGGTACAATGAGCAGTACTTC. Its protein product is CASSDGTSGGYNEQYF.

This clonotype has just a few counts. V is TRBV4-2 and J is TRBJ2-3, with 14 bases lining up with TRBD2. V shed 3 bases and J 2 bases; nucleotides not matched to a gene: 4. Germline assignment: CDR1 LGHNA and CDR2 YNFKEQ. There are 17 residues in the CDR3. The CDR3 sequence: CASSQGTSGGSTDTQYF. The CDR3 DNA reads TGTGCCAGCAGCCAGGGGACTAGCGGGGGCTCCACAGATACGCAGTATTTT.

The rearrangement uses TRBV10-3 and TRBJ2-1; D tentatively reads TRBD1 or TRBD2 (5 bases each). Between the trimmed V and J ends, which lost 10 bases and 5 bases, there was a span of 9 bases. CDR1 ENHRY and CDR2 SYGVKD come from the germline V gene. CDR3 length: 11 residues. CDR3 sequence: CATGADNEQFF. In DNA form, the CDR3 reads TGTGCCACCGGGGCCGACAATGAGCAGTTCTTC.

Written as DNA, the CDR3 is TGTGCCAGCAGTTTTGGGGCAGCTGAGACCCAGTACTTC. This sequence encodes CASSFGAAETQYF. The chain links TRBV12-3 or TRBV12-4 to TRBJ2-5, with a possible D match to TRBD1 (5 bases). The CDR3 is 13 amino acids. V lost 3 bases to trimming and J lost 5 bases, with 10 bases between them.

The chain is built from TRBV20-1 and TRBJ1-5; maybe TRBD1 (5 bases). From germline, CDR1 is DFQATT and CDR2 SNEGSKA (reference sequence). Between the trimmed V and J ends, which lost 6 bases and 3 bases, there was a span of 12 bases. The CDR3 runs to 13 residues. For the CDR3, the DNA is TGCAGTGCAAGACGGGACCTCAATCAGCCCCAGCATTTT. Translating gives CSARRDLNQPQHF.

The table lists this clonotype with a few counts. This chain links TRBV11-2 with TRBJ2-5; TRBD2 agrees at 12 bases. The junction had 17 bases not matched to a gene; V was cut back by 4 bases and J by 11 bases. This CDR3 is 17 amino acids long. CDR1 is SGHAT and CDR2 is FQNNGV in the germline V gene. CDR3 DNA sequence: TGTGCCAGCAGCTCAACCCCGACTAGCGGGAGACCCAATGAGCAGTACTTC. This gives the protein CASSSTPTSGRPNEQYF.

This clonotype was seen a handful of times. The genes are TRBV9 and TRBJ2-7, with 8 bases that match TRBD2. Germline V gives CDR1 SGDLS, CDR2 YYNGEE. This CDR3 comprises 16 residues. V shed 0 bases and J 0 bases; nucleotides not matched to a gene: 5. The CDR3 sequence: CASSVDVAGSSYEQYF. For the CDR3, the DNA is TGTGCCAGCAGCGTAGATGTAGCGGGGAGCTCCTACGAGCAGTACTTC.

This chain uses TRBV3-1 with TRBJ2-3, with 8 bases matching TRBD2. The CDR3 contains 15 residues. V lost 2 bases, J lost 5 bases, and 6 bases stayed unmatched. Looked up from germline, CDR1 is LGHDT and CDR2 is YNNKEL (reference sequence). The chain's CDR3 is CASSQLAGARDTQYF. CDR3 in DNA: TGTGCCAGCAGCCAACTAGCGGGTGCACGAGATACGCAGTATTTT.

The chain couples TRBV4-2 to TRBJ2-5, with TRBD2 matching 8 bases. V lost 1 base and J lost 5; bases outside the gene matches: 6. This CDR3 is 15 amino acids long. Germline CDR1 LGHNA, CDR2 YNFKEQ. This CDR3 is CASSQATGGAETQYF. CDR3 coding DNA: TGTGCCAGCAGCCAAGCTACCGGGGGGGCTGAGACCCAGTACTTC.

The genes are TRBV20-1 and TRBJ1-2; 7 bases agree with TRBD1. The germline CDR1 and CDR2 sequences are DFQATT and SNEGSKA (reference sequence). The CDR3 length is 12 residues. The CDR3 nucleotides read TGCAGGGCTGTAACAGGGGTCTATGGCTACACCTTC. It specifies CRAVTGVYGYTF.

J is TRBJ2-4 and V is TRBV27; TRBD1 agrees at 7 bases. Looked up from germline, CDR1 is MNHEY and CDR2 is SMNVEV (reference sequence). The ends lost 2 bases at V and 7 bases at J; junction bases unmatched: 2. This CDR3 has 13 amino acids. CDR3 bases: TGTGCCAGCAGTTTAAGGGGGCGGAACATTCAGTACTTC. Protein sequence: CASSLRGRNIQYF.

CDR3 coding DNA: TGTGCCAGCAGTCCGGGGAAAGGGTTGGCGGGAGGCCGCCTCAATGAGCAGTTCTTC. Translating gives CASSPGKGLAGGRLNEQFF. The chain is built from TRBV12-3 or TRBV12-4 and TRBJ2-1; 8 bases match TRBD2. Trimming cost V 5 bases and J 6 bases; bases outside gene matches: 21. This CDR3 contains 19 residues.

The J gene is TRBJ1-2, the V gene TRBV5-6; the match to TRBD1 covers 7 bases. This CDR3 has 13 amino acids. V was clipped by 5 bases and J by 4 bases; unmatched bases: 5. Per germline, CDR1 SGHDT and CDR2 YYEEEE. The CDR3 region has the DNA TGTGCCAGCAGACCGGGACAGCCCTATGGCTACACCTTC. It is translated as CASRPGQPYGYTF.

This chain connects TRBV29-1 to TRBJ2-1; D may be TRBD1 (7 bases). The CDR3 loop spans 13 amino acids. Germline assignment: CDR1 SQVTM and CDR2 ANQGSEA. Trimming took 6 bases from V and 12 from J, leaving 21 bases between them. CDR3 amino acids: CSVLRGDNYGQFF. The CDR3 DNA is TGCAGCGTGCTCAGGGGGGACAACTATGGGCAGTTCTTC.

This clonotype was seen more than once but under ten times. The chain is built from TRBV4-3 and TRBJ2-7, with 8 nucleotides matching TRBD2. Germline V lookup: CDR1 LGHNA, CDR2 YSLEER. With 1 base clipped from V and 3 bases from J, the junction kept 2 bases outside the gene matches. CDR3 length equals 14 residues. This chain's CDR3 is CASSQGAGGYEQYF. CDR3 nucleotides: TGCGCCAGCAGCCAAGGGGCGGGGGGCTACGAGCAGTACTTC.

This clonotype was observed a few times. The V gene is TRBV20-1, the J gene TRBJ2-4, with 14 bases that match TRBD2. The end of the DNA fits TRBJ2-7 better, so the J call may be wrong. This CDR3 is built from 17 residues. The germline CDR1 and CDR2 sequences are DFQATT and SNEGSKA (reference sequence). The CDR3 DNA follows: TGCAGTGCCACGGGACTAGCGGGAGAAGGGAGCCTTGGCGAGCAGTACTTC. Amino acids: CSATGLAGEGSLGEQYF.

About this clonotype: One end of the junction does not line up with germline, which may come from a read error. The chain joins TRBV6-6 to TRBJ2-1, with 7 positions matching TRBD2. The germline gives CDR1 MNHNY, CDR2 SVGAGI (reference sequence). The CDR3 is 15 residues long. This CDR3 reads CARRQGTKHKGEQFF. The CDR3 nucleotides read TGTGCCCGCAGGCAAGGGACTAAACACAAGGGTGAGCAGTTCTTC.

The chain combines TRBV7-8 with TRBJ1-2; tentatively, D is TRBD1 (5 bases). This CDR3 is 14 amino acids long. V was clipped by 5 bases and J by 3 bases, with 13 bases between them. Per the germline V gene, CDR1 is SGHVS and CDR2 is FQNEAQ. The CDR3 spells CASSGRDEHYGYTF. DNA for the CDR3: TGTGCCAGCAGCGGACGGGACGAACACTATGGCTACACCTTC. The full variable domain, in which reference TRBV7-8 and TRBJ1-2 provide the parts outside the CDR3, is GAGVSQSPRYKVAKRGQDVALRCDPISGHVSLFWYQQALGQGPEFLTYFQNEAQLDKSGLPSDRFFAERPEGSVSTLKIQRTQQEDSAVYLCASSGRDEHYGYTFGSGTRLTVV.

The V gene is TRBV7-2, the J gene TRBJ2-5; weak D call: TRBD2 (6 bases). Trimming removed 5 bases from V and 4 bases from J, with 11 bases in between. CDR3 length: 13 amino acids. Looked up from germline, CDR1 is SGHTA and CDR2 is FQGNSA. The CDR3 sequence: CASSPGTLETQYF. The DNA for the CDR3 is TGTGCCAGCAGCCCAGGGACTCTAGAGACCCAGTACTTC.

The V call is TRBV10-3, the J call TRBJ1-4; D not certain. Germline CDR1 reads ENHRY; CDR2 reads SYGVKD. V lost 0 bases to trimming and J lost 5 bases, with 13 bases between them. The CDR3 is made up of 16 amino acids. CDR3 region: CAISESISPPNEKLFF. The DNA of the CDR3 is TGTGCCATCAGTGAGTCGATATCTCCCCCCAATGAAAAACTGTTTTTT.

The rearrangement uses TRBV3-1 and TRBJ2-7; D gene ambiguous. The J call could be wrong; TRBJ2-5 is a better fit for the DNA end. CDR1 is LGHDT and CDR2 is YNNKEL in the germline V gene (reference sequence). This CDR3 has 14 residues. The CDR3 DNA sequence: TGTGCCAGCAGCCAAGATCTATCGGAAGAGACCCAGTACTTC. Protein: CASSQDLSEETQYF.